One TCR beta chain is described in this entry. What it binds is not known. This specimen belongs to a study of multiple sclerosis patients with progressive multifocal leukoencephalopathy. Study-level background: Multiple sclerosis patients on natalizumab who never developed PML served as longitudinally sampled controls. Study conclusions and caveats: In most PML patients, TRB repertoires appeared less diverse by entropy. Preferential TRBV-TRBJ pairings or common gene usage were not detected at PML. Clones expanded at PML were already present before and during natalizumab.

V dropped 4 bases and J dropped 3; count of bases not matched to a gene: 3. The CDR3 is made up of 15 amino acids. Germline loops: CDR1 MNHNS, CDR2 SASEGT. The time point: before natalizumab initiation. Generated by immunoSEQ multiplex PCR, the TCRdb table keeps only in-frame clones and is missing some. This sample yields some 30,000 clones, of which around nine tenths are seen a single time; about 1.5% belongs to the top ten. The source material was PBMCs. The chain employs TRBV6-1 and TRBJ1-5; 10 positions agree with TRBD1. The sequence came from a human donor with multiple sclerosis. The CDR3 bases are TGTGCCAGCAGTGGGACAGGGGGGTTCAATCAGCCCCAGCATTTT. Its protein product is CASSGTGGFNQPQHF.